Below are 4 T cell receptor beta chains sequenced from a single sample in a study of metastatic and nonmetastatic thyroid tumors. Every patient underwent thyroid surgery untreated. TCRdb re-analyzed the PCR reads through MiXCR. The sample holds 14,000 or so clones, roughly 34% seen once. Sequencing was done on a sample of tumor tissue. The source of these receptors is a male donor with papillary thyroid cancer or a benign thyroid nodule (not recorded which). Some clones in this sample may be carry-over from other donors' samples.

Ten or more counts support this clone. A clone one base away is much larger, so this may be a read error. This sequence joins TRBV10-1 and TRBJ2-7; weak D call: TRBD2 (7 bases). With 6 bases removed from V and 6 bases from J, the gap between germline ends came to 15 bases. This CDR3 is built from 13 residues. Germline assignment: CDR1 WNHNN and CDR2 SYGVQD (reference sequence). Written as DNA, the CDR3 is TGCGCCAGCAGCCCCGGGGGGCGCGGCGAGCAGTACTTC. It specifies CASSPGGRGEQYF.

The V gene is TRBV20-1, the J gene TRBJ2-7; 7 bases line up with TRBD1. V lost 6 bases, J lost 7 bases, and 18 bases stayed unmatched. This CDR3 comprises 15 residues. CDR1 and CDR2 (germline): DFQATT, SNEGSKA (reference sequence). CDR3 sequence reads: CSADDGARGLGEQYF. The CDR3 DNA sequence: TGCAGTGCCGACGACGGGGCGAGGGGGCTAGGGGAGCAGTACTTC.

Regarding this clone: A junction end diverges from the germline sequence, so it may reflect a read error. The chain uses TRBV12-3 or TRBV12-4 and TRBJ1-1, with D hard to call. This CDR3 region has 12 residues. The CDR3 loop reads CANSFLGTEAFF. CDR3 bases: TGTGCCAACAGTTTTCTGGGAACTGAAGCTTTCTTT.

This chain joins TRBV6-1 and TRBJ2-7; TRBD2 matches at 9 bases. Germline CDR1 MNHNS, CDR2 SASEGT. This CDR3 is built from 17 residues. The V gene end was trimmed by 4 bases and the J gene end by 1 base; junction bases not matched to a gene: 11. DNA for the CDR3: TGTGCCAGCAGTGCGGACCTGATAGCGGGAGTATCCTACGAGCAGTACTTC. Its protein is CASSADLIAGVSYEQYF.